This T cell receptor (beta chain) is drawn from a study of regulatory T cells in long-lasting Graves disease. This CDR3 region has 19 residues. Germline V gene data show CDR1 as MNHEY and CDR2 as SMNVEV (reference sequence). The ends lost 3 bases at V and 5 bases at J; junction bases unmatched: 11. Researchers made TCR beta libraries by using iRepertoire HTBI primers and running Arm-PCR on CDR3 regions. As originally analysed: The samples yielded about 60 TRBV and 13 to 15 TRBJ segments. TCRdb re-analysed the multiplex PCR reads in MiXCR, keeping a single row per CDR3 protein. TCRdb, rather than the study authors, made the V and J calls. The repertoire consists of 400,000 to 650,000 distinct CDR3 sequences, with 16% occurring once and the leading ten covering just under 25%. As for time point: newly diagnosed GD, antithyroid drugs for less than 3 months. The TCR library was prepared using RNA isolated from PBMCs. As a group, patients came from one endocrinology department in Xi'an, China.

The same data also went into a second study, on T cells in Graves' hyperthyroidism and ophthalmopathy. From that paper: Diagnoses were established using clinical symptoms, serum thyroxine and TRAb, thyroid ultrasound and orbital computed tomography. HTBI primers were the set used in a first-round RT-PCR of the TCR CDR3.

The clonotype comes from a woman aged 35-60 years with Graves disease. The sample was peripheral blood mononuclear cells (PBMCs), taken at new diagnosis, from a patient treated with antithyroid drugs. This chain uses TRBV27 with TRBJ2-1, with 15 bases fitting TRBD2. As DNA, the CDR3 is TGTGCCAGCAGTTTCATGGGACTAGCGGGGGGCGAGCGCGACAATGAGCAGTTCTTC. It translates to CASSFMGLAGGERDNEQFF.